The 25 T cell receptor beta chains reported below all come from one sample, sequenced in a study of T cell responses to AZD1222 COVID-19 vaccine. Sequencing was performed with immunoSEQ multiplex PCR; in TCRdb, only in-frame clones are kept and a portion is missing. This table holds over 150,000 clones, 85% to 90% found once. This specimen was peripheral blood, taken 28 days after the second AZD1222 dose. The receptor source for this set is an adult who received the AZD1222 COVID-19 vaccine.

The chain joins TRBV4-1 to TRBJ1-1; 7 bases align to TRBD1. Unmatched junction bases numbered 9, after V lost 1 base and J lost 7 bases. The CDR3 is made up of 15 amino acids. Germline V gene sequence: CDR1 MGHRA, CDR2 YSYEKL. The CDR3 DNA sequence: TGCGCCAGCAGCCAAGGAACCGGGACAGCCGATGAAGCTTTCTTT. Protein: CASSQGTGTADEAFF.

A word on this clone: Mismatch with germline at one junction end may stem from a read error. The chain couples TRBV7-7 to TRBJ2-5, with D possibly TRBD1 on 6 matching bases. Germline values: CDR1 SSHAT, CDR2 FNYEAQ (reference sequence). The length of the CDR3 is 16 residues. The CDR3 nucleotides are TGTGCTAGCAGCTTAGGGGGAACAGGGCGAGGAGAGACCCAGTACTTC. Residues: CASSLGGTGRGETQYF.

The CDR3 DNA sequence: TGTGCCAGCAGCCAAGATCGGGGGAATCAGCCCCAGCATTTT. Translation: CASSQDRGNQPQHF. The genes are TRBV3-1 (or the pseudogene TRBV3-2) and TRBJ1-5; D may be TRBD1 (5 bases). V gave up 0 bases and J gave up 4 bases, with 7 bases separating them. CDR3 size: 14 residues. Germline loops: CDR1 LGHDT, CDR2 YNNKEL (reference sequence).

There are a few counts of this clone. The chain couples TRBV7-8 to TRBJ1-2; 7 nucleotides agree with TRBD1. The CDR3 is 14 residues long. Germline V lookup: CDR1 SGHVS, CDR2 FQNEAQ. After removal of 3 bases from V and 3 bases from J, the junction contained 4 bases not matched to a gene. CDR3 nucleotide sequence: TGTGCCAGCAGCTTGAGTCAGGGGGACTATGGCTACACCTTC. The encoded protein is CASSLSQGDYGYTF.

The J gene is TRBJ1-3, the V gene TRBV18, with 7 bases aligning to TRBD1. The V gene end was trimmed by 6 bases and the J gene end by 4 bases; junction bases not matched to a gene: 12. The germline V gene has CDR1 KGHSH and CDR2 LQKENI. The CDR3 has 16 amino acids. CDR3 protein: CASSLGSTGLGNTIYF. As DNA, the CDR3 is TGTGCCAGCTCCCTCGGGTCGACAGGGCTCGGAAACACCATATATTTT.

The J gene is TRBJ2-7, the V gene TRBV6-5; possibly TRBD1 or TRBD2 for D (5 bases each). Germline V gene sequence: CDR1 MNHEY, CDR2 SVGAGI. This CDR3 comprises 14 residues. V lost 0 bases, J lost 3 bases, and 9 bases lay in between. CDR3 protein: CASSYSGPIYEQYF. DNA of the CDR3: TGTGCCAGCAGTTACTCGGGACCGATCTACGAGCAGTACTTC.

This chain uses TRBV7-9 with TRBJ1-6; D is unclear. The CDR3 has 16 residues. CDR1 and CDR2 (germline): SEHNR, FQNEAQ (reference sequence). V gave up 1 base and J gave up 7 bases, with 14 bases separating them. The DNA of the CDR3 is TGTGCCAGCAGCTTAGGGGCTCCCCAGTTGAATTCACCCCTCCACTTT. Its protein is CASSLGAPQLNSPLHF.

The rearrangement uses TRBV6-2 or TRBV6-3 and TRBJ2-1, with 9 bases matching TRBD2. The CDR3 totals 14 residues. V was clipped by 5 bases and J by 10 bases; unmatched bases: 9. Germline CDR1 reads MNHEY; CDR2 reads SVGEGT. In DNA form, the CDR3 reads TGTGCCAGCAGTCCCTCTGTCCTAGCGGGGGAGCAGTTCTTC. Translated: CASSPSVLAGEQFF.

Comment on this clone: Possible read error: a much larger clone is one base away. Different DNA sequences within this sample yield the same CDR3. The CDR3 sequence is CASSLVGVNTGELFF. The CDR3 DNA follows: TGTGCCAGCAGCTTGGTGGGGGTTAACACCGGGGAACTGTTTTTT. The chain is built from TRBV5-6 and TRBJ2-2, with D tentatively TRBD1 or TRBD2 (5 bases each). The CDR3 runs 15 residues. Germline V CDR1 and CDR2: SGHDT, YYEEEE.

This clone was found once. In the same sample, other DNA sequences code for this CDR3. The rearrangement joins TRBV6-6 to TRBJ1-1; D not resolved. The germline gives CDR1 MNHNY, CDR2 SVGAGI (reference sequence). V lost 3 bases and J lost 4, with 3 bases in between. The CDR3 contains 11 residues. The CDR3 DNA is TGTGCCAGCAGTTATTTCACTGAAGCTTTCTTT. Its translation: CASSYFTEAFF.

This clone came up once. This chain links TRBV11-2 with TRBJ1-5, with D uncertain. Germline V lookup: CDR1 SGHAT, CDR2 FQNNGV. Trimming stripped 4 bases from V and 7 bases from J, with 8 bases between. The CDR3 totals 12 residues. DNA for the CDR3: TGTGCCAGCAGCTCGATGGGGCAGCCCCAGCATTTT. Encoded protein: CASSSMGQPQHF.

The rearrangement joins TRBV19 to TRBJ1-1; D is unclear. The CDR3 runs to 15 residues. Germline loops: CDR1 LNHDA, CDR2 SQIVND (reference sequence). Trimming took off 5 bases at V and 3 bases at J, with 16 bases between the two ends. The CDR3 sequence is CASSRDPGRHTEAFF. The CDR3 DNA reads TGTGCCAGTAGTCGTGACCCCGGGAGACACACTGAAGCTTTCTTT.

This rearrangement joins TRBV6-5 to TRBJ1-6; D unclear. Germline CDR1 and CDR2: MNHEY and SVGAGI. The V and J ends lost 0 bases and 11 bases respectively, with 14 bases between them. The CDR3 runs 15 residues. The CDR3 loop reads CASSYSSTLGAPLHF. CDR3 sequence (DNA): TGTGCCAGCAGTTACTCGAGCACCCTTGGTGCACCCCTCCACTTT.

The rearrangement joins TRBV20-1 to TRBJ1-2; possibly TRBD1 for D (5 bases). CDR3 length equals 14 residues. Germline values: CDR1 DFQATT, CDR2 SNEGSKA (reference sequence). V was pared by 3 bases and J by 1 base, with 12 bases between. Here the CDR3 reads CSASSRDRNYGYTF. The CDR3 bases are TGCAGTGCTAGTAGCAGGGACCGTAACTATGGCTACACCTTC.

The chain links TRBV19 to TRBJ1-1; D unclear. Trimming cost V 7 bases and J 1 base, with 4 bases left between them. The CDR3 spans 11 residues. Germline V gene sequence: CDR1 LNHDA, CDR2 SQIVND (reference sequence). Here the CDR3 reads CASMGNTEAFF. CDR3 in DNA: TGTGCCAGTATGGGGAACACTGAAGCTTTCTTT.

The chain uses TRBV10-3 and TRBJ2-2; the match to TRBD1 covers 8 bases. The CDR3 is 15 amino acids. Germline-derived CDR1 and CDR2 are ENHRY and SYGVKD. V trimming: 10 bases; J trimming: 4 bases; junction bases outside the gene matches: 11. This CDR3 is CATQPGQGGTGELFF. CDR3 DNA sequence: TGTGCCACACAACCTGGACAGGGAGGCACCGGGGAGCTGTTTTTT.

This clone was picked up one time. The gene calls are TRBV3-1 (or the pseudogene TRBV3-2) and TRBJ1-1; perhaps TRBD1 as D (6 bases). This CDR3 has 14 residues. The V end was cut by 1 base, the J end by 11 bases, with 17 bases between. Germline-derived CDR1 and CDR2 are LGHDT and YNNKEL (reference sequence). CDR3 sequence: CASSQGSGRGSAFF. Here the CDR3 DNA reads TGTGCCAGCAGCCAAGGGTCAGGCAGGGGATCGGCTTTCTTT.

There are a few counts of this clone. The chain uses TRBV7-9 and TRBJ1-6; D is uncertain. Deletions cut 5 bases from V and 7 bases from J, with 18 bases between. In germline, CDR1 is SEHNR, CDR2 FQNEAQ (reference sequence). The CDR3 spans 16 residues. CDR3 residues: CASSPQNSMGNSPLHF. CDR3 DNA sequence: TGTGCCAGCAGCCCCCAGAACTCGATGGGAAATTCACCCCTCCACTTT.

Note on this clone: A junction end diverges from the germline sequence, so it may reflect a read error. The chain is built from TRBV14 and TRBJ2-2; 7 bases match TRBD1. Germline V lookup: CDR1 SGHDN, CDR2 FVKESK. The CDR3 covers 13 residues. CDR3 region: CASMTGNAGELFF. The DNA for the CDR3 is TGTGCCAGCATGACAGGGAACGCCGGGGAGCTGTTTTTT.

This chain joins TRBV7-9 and TRBJ1-4; possibly TRBD1 for D (6 bases). V lost 1 base to trimming and J lost 5 bases, with 14 bases between them. The length of the CDR3 is 16 residues. Germline values: CDR1 SEHNR, CDR2 FQNEAQ (reference sequence). The CDR3 sequence: CASSLEQGITNEKLFF. The CDR3 region has the DNA TGTGCCAGCAGCTTAGAACAGGGAATAACGAATGAAAAACTGTTTTTT.

This clone was counted a single time. This chain uses TRBV29-1 with TRBJ2-3; TRBD2 is a possible D gene (7 bases). Between the trimmed V and J ends, which lost 4 bases and 4 bases, there was a span of 18 bases. Germline assignment: CDR1 SQVTM and CDR2 ANQGSEA. The CDR3 is 15 residues long. The CDR3 reads CSVAPGRGGADTQYF. Written as DNA, the CDR3 is TGCAGCGTTGCCCCGGGGAGGGGGGGGGCAGATACGCAGTATTTT.

This rearrangement joins TRBV12-5 to TRBJ1-2; D unclear. The germline gives CDR1 LGHNT, CDR2 FRNRAP. The V gene lost 4 bases and the J gene lost 8 bases, with 17 bases spanning the gap. The CDR3 sequence is 14 residues long. The chain's CDR3 is CASGSSTQLWGYTF. As DNA, the CDR3 is TGTGCTAGTGGTTCCTCAACCCAACTCTGGGGCTACACCTTC.

The V gene is TRBV30, the J gene TRBJ2-7; 12 bases are shared with TRBD2. The CDR3 is made up of 15 amino acids. Germline V CDR1 and CDR2: GTSNPN, SVGIG (reference sequence). The V and J ends lost 0 bases and 3 bases, in that order; junction bases with no gene match: 3. DNA for the CDR3: TGTGCCTGGAGTGTAGGACTAGCGGGGAGCTACGAGCAGTACTTC. It yields the protein CAWSVGLAGSYEQYF.

The CDR3 region is CASSSPQGAYNSPLHF. The CDR3 bases are TGTGCCAGCAGCTCCCCACAGGGGGCTTATAATTCACCCCTCCACTTT. The V call is TRBV5-4, the J call TRBJ1-6; 9 nucleotides match TRBD1. After removal of 3 bases from V and 4 bases from J, the junction contained 5 bases not matched to a gene. Looked up from germline, CDR1 is SGHNT and CDR2 is YYREEE (reference sequence). The CDR3 runs to 16 residues.

J is TRBJ1-3 and V is TRBV30; tentatively, D is TRBD1 (5 bases). V was trimmed by 3 bases and J by 2 bases, leaving 14 bases between them. The CDR3 has 15 residues. CDR1 is GTSNPN, CDR2 SVGIG, per germline (reference sequence). DNA for the CDR3: TGTGCCTGGAGCCATACGGGGGACCCTGGAAACACCATATATTTT. This encodes CAWSHTGDPGNTIYF.